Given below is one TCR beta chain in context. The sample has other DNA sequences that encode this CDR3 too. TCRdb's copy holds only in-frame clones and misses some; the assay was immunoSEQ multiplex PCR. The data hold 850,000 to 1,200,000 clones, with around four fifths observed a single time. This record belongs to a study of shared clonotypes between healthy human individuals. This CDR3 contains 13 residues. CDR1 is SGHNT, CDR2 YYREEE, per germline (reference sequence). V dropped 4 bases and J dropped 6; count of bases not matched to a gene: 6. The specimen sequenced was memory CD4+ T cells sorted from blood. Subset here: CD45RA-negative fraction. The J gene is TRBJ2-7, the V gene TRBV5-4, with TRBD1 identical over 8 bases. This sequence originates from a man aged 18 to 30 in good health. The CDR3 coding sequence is TGTGCCAGCAGCCTTGACAGGGGCGGCGAGCAGTACTTC. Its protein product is CASSLDRGGEQYF.